This T cell receptor (beta chain) was recovered during a study of pediatric ulcerative colitis (dated by TCRdb to about 2019). With respect to the entire study: Pancolitis was present in roughly 7 ulcerative colitis patients and left-sided colitis in two, and histology consistent with ulcerative colitis was found in all of these patients. By Pediatric Ulcerative Colitis Activity Index, a couple of patients had mild disease, several had moderate disease and three had acute severe colitis. From eight or nine newly diagnosed, treatment-naive pediatric ulcerative colitis patients and a few non-IBD control children, paired blood and rectal samples were collected.

The study at large found these results: T cells from blood may have been included in the rectal pinch biopsies, particularly in patients with overt colitis. Significantly higher autologous blood-rectal clonal overlap was found in ulcerative colitis patients than in controls, which suggested increased T cell trafficking to inflamed tissue. The healthy control group was small, with only a few individuals. For technical reasons, substantially fewer templates were yielded by the blood samples of two patients, and these blood samples were excluded from blood-rectal overlap analysis. Because repertoires came from total lymphocyte DNA, patterns in rare subsets such as regulatory T cells may not be reflected. Two rectal CDR3 clonotypes turned up in every ulcerative colitis patient but in none of the controls. Controls, mild-moderate and acute severe colitis patients were separated by rectal repertoire features, and reduced rectal diversity due to clonal expansions was observed in acute severe colitis.

As to this clone: The antigen it recognizes is unknown. No quality values exist for individual bases; no much larger clone is one base distant. Different DNA sequences within this sample yield the same CDR3.

Through the immunoSEQ TRB Survey service, multiplex V and J primers were used to amplify rearranged CDR3 beta regions from genomic DNA. Survey-level sequencing depth of up to 500,000 reads per sample was used to keep depth equal across samples. Libraries were purified, pooled and sequenced on Illumina technology. Regarding the original processing steps: Productive clonality, sample overlap, pairwise scatters, CDR3 beta length, V/D/J gene usage and productiveness were all assessed with the immunoSEQ online tools. Calculated diversity was defined as the number of unique rearrangements divided by total templates times 100, and Shannon and Simpson indices were additionally computed. Z-score normalized data were analyzed by principal component analysis with the R prcomp function and the ggbiplot package. Morisita's index was used to measure clonal overlap between blood and rectum within each subject. The table comes from immuneACCESS by way of TCRdb, which keeps in-frame sequences with V and J called. Part of the clones is missing from these tables; in studies checked, under half for an unresolved V gene and the rest for unknown reasons. V and J calls and clone size come straight from that table; D and trimming were deduced from the DNA. Counted in this sample were tens of thousands of clones; 78% of them appeared once. The ten largest clones represent roughly 3.4% of the sample.

From cysteine to phenylalanine, the CDR3 is 15 amino acids long. CDR3 DNA is the only sequence kept; it has 45 bases, read in frame from the first base. Compared with germline, V lacks 4 bases and J lacks 4 bases; bases without a gene match: 5. CDR1 and CDR2 (ENHRY, SYGVKD) derive from the germline V gene. During colonoscopy, one to two pinch biopsies were obtained from the rectum for research. No immunosuppressive medication had been given to the ulcerative colitis patients before the diagnostic colonoscopy. Rectal biopsies were digested with proteinase K before DNA isolation. The Wizard kit (Promega) was used to extract genomic DNA from both blood and intestinal samples.

This clonotype was obtained from a girl between 10 and 17 years old with moderate ulcerative colitis. Material for sequencing was gut tissue. Here the chain combines TRBV10-3 and TRBJ1-1, and TRBD1 aligns with 11 junction nucleotides. CDR3 loop: CAISGPGQGGTEAFF. The nucleotides are TGTGCCATCAGTGGCCCGGGACAGGGGGGCACTGAAGCTTTCTTT.